The 13 T cell receptor beta chains presented below share a single source sample, sequenced in a study of cytomegalovirus exposure and HLA in healthy donors (dated by TCRdb to 2016 to 2017). Libraries were prepared through the immunoSEQ multiplex PCR assay. The immuneACCESS repertoire file appears here via TCRdb, limited to in-frame rearrangements. These files lack a portion of the clones; in checked studies, under half of the deficit traces to unresolved V genes, and the cause of the others is not known. Counted in this sample were 150,000 to 200,000 clones; less than 90% of them appeared once. The ten biggest clones cover 10% of the sample. What was sequenced was PBMCs. The receptors come from a man aged 30 to 45 in good health and CMV-seropositive.

This chain connects TRBV7-6 to TRBJ1-3, with TRBD1 matching 7 bases. V lost 5 bases to trimming and J lost 4 bases; unmatched junction nucleotides: 8. The V gene's germline CDR1 is SGHVS and CDR2 FNYEAQ. The CDR3 is made up of 15 amino acids. CDR3 residues: CASSTPRGQGNTIYF. The CDR3 DNA reads as TGTGCCAGCAGCACTCCGAGGGGGCAAGGAAACACCATATATTTT. Together with reference TRBV7-6 and TRBJ1-3, the CDR3 gives the full variable domain: GAGVSQSPRYKVTKRGQDVALRCDPISGHVSLYWYRQALGQGPEFLTYFNYEAQQDKSGLPNDRFSAERPEGSISTLTIQRTEQRDSAMYRCASSTPRGQGNTIYFGEGSWLTVV.

Only a few counts were recorded for this clone. This chain links TRBV6-5 with TRBJ1-4; D is unresolved. This CDR3 spans 15 amino acids. The V and J ends lost 8 bases and 8 bases respectively, with 21 bases between them. The germline gives CDR1 MNHEY, CDR2 SVGAGI. CDR3 bases: TGTGCCAGCGCCCGGACTCCCTCCCGTCAGGAAAAACTGTTTTTT. It is translated as CASARTPSRQEKLFF.

This clone showed up just once. The rearrangement links TRBV25-1 to TRBJ2-7, with a possible D match to TRBD1 (5 bases). Per germline, CDR1 MGHDK and CDR2 SYGVNS. V lost 7 bases and J lost 4, with 14 bases in between. This CDR3 comprises 13 residues. The CDR3 loop is CASTPGQGYEQYF. The DNA of the CDR3 is TGTGCCAGCACTCCGGGCCAGGGTTACGAGCAGTACTTC.

The chain is built from TRBV10-1 and TRBJ2-7, with D hard to call. This CDR3 region has 13 residues. From germline, CDR1 is WNHNN and CDR2 SYGVQD (reference sequence). The V and J ends lost 10 bases and 12 bases respectively, with 25 bases between them. CDR3 coding DNA: TGCGCCACCGCCCACCATAAAAGCGTTGTGGGGTACTTC. This gives the protein CATAHHKSVVGYF.

This clone was detected once. V gene TRBV7-8 combines with J gene TRBJ2-2, with unresolved D. The V gene lost 5 bases and the J gene lost 7 bases, with 8 bases spanning the gap. The CDR3 totals 12 residues. Germline V gene lookup returns CDR1 SGHVS and CDR2 FQNEAQ. CDR3 in amino acids: CASSPGYGELFF. As DNA, the CDR3 is TGTGCCAGCAGCCCCGGTTACGGGGAGCTGTTTTTT.

This chain joins TRBV20-1 and TRBJ2-7; TRBD2 might be the D (6 bases). The germline V gene has CDR1 DFQATT and CDR2 SNEGSKA (reference sequence). Trimming removed 3 bases from V and 6 bases from J, with 6 bases in between. This CDR3 has 10 amino acids. CDR3 sequence reads: CSARGGEQYF. In DNA, the CDR3 is TGCAGTGCTAGGGGGGGCGAGCAGTACTTC.

The CDR3 is CAWSPSRTFRRGALQYF. The CDR3 region has the DNA TGTGCCTGGAGTCCATCCCGCACCTTCCGGCGGGGGGCCCTGCAGTATTTT. The J gene is TRBJ2-3, the V gene TRBV30; TRBD2 matches 8 bases. Per the germline V gene, CDR1 is GTSNPN and CDR2 is SVGIG (reference sequence). The CDR3 contains 17 residues. The trim removed 2 bases at V and 11 bases at J, leaving 21 bases unmatched.

The J gene is TRBJ2-1, the V gene TRBV28; TRBD1 might be the D (6 bases). CDR3 size: 19 residues. Trimming left V 3 bases short and J 0 bases short, with 21 bases between. Per the germline V gene, CDR1 is MDHEN and CDR2 is SYDVKM. CDR3 sequence: CASSFYGRWGPSSYNEQFF. The CDR3 DNA reads as TGTGCCAGCAGTTTCTACGGTAGGTGGGGGCCAAGCTCCTACAATGAGCAGTTCTTC.

The V call is TRBV5-1, the J call TRBJ1-1; 7 nucleotides match TRBD1. Trimming removed 2 bases from V and 4 bases from J; junction bases left unmatched: 5. CDR1 SGHRS and CDR2 YFSETQ come from the germline V gene. CDR3 length equals 14 residues. This CDR3 reads CASSFSQGSTEAFF. DNA of the CDR3: TGCGCCAGCAGCTTTTCACAGGGGAGCACTGAAGCTTTCTTT.

This chain links TRBV30 with TRBJ2-1, with 8 nucleotides matching TRBD1. Germline V CDR1 and CDR2: GTSNPN, SVGIG (reference sequence). V was clipped by 4 bases and J by 0 bases; unmatched bases: 5. The CDR3 loop spans 15 amino acids. CDR3 bases: TGTGCCTGGACCGCCGGGACAGGCTCCTACAATGAGCAGTTCTTC. It translates to CAWTAGTGSYNEQFF.

The rearrangement uses TRBV5-1 and TRBJ2-3; perhaps TRBD1 as D (5 bases). Germline V gives CDR1 SGHRS, CDR2 YFSETQ. This CDR3 is 14 amino acids long. The ends were cut back, 2 bases at V and 5 bases at J, with 12 bases in the middle. CDR3 sequence: CASSLVERGDTQYF. The CDR3 coding sequence is TGCGCCAGCAGCTTAGTAGAAAGGGGAGATACGCAGTATTTT.

The chain recombines TRBV28 with TRBJ1-1; 9 positions agree with TRBD1. The CDR3 extends over 13 amino acids. Germline CDR1 reads MDHEN; CDR2 reads SYDVKM. Trimming cost V 6 bases and J 5 bases; bases outside gene matches: 4. CDR3: CASRGQGRTEAFF. The DNA for the CDR3 is TGTGCCAGCAGAGGACAGGGGAGGACTGAAGCTTTCTTT.

In DNA form, the CDR3 reads TGTGCCAGCAGCCCCCGGGACAGGGAATTTTCGAGCTATGGCTACACCTTC. It codes for CASSPRDREFSSYGYTF. The V gene is TRBV9, the J gene TRBJ1-2, with 9 bases matching TRBD1. Looked up from germline, CDR1 is SGDLS and CDR2 is YYNGEE. The J segment lost 4 bases and the V segment lost 4 bases, leaving 14 bases of the junction unmatched. This CDR3 contains 17 residues.